Here is one TCR beta chain with its context. Its matching antigen is unknown. The PCR ran on 60 Vbeta and 13 Jbeta primers. Assay used: immunoSEQ multiplex PCR; TCRdb lists only in-frame clones, some missing. Found here are 180,000 or so clones, over 75% of them singletons; the top ten hold roughly 8.8%. The data were obtained in a study of cytomegalovirus exposure and HLA in healthy donors. The study, taken as a whole, reports: In an earlier analysis, about 87% or about 30%: the productive usage of most TCR beta V segments.

Deletions cut 6 bases from V and 4 bases from J, with 12 bases between. CDR1 and CDR2 from the germline V gene are SQVTM and ANQGSEA. This CDR3 contains 12 residues. Sequencing was carried out using PBMCs. The rearrangement joins TRBV29-1 to TRBJ1-2; D is perhaps TRBD1 (6 bases). The TCR comes from a man between 18 and 35 years old in good health and CMV-seropositive. The CDR3 spells CSVPTGAYGYTF. For the CDR3, the DNA is TGCAGCGTACCGACAGGAGCCTATGGCTACACCTTC.